A single sample is the source of the 3 T cell receptor beta chains below, sequenced in a study of cytomegalovirus exposure and HLA in healthy donors. Primers: 60 Vbeta forward and 13 Jbeta reverse. TCRdb keeps only in-frame clones here, not all; method: immunoSEQ multiplex PCR. The sample table includes around 78,000 clones. Sequencing used PBMCs. Receptors were obtained from a young man in good health and CMV-seropositive.

V usage is TRBV7-2 and J usage is TRBJ1-1; 7 bases are shared with TRBD1. The germline CDR1 and CDR2 sequences are SGHTA and FQGNSA. There are 13 residues in the CDR3. Trimming at V came to 5 bases and at J to 7 bases, leaving 7 bases not matched to a gene. The CDR3: CASSPATGIEAFF. DNA for the CDR3: TGTGCCAGCAGCCCCGCGACAGGGATTGAAGCTTTCTTT.

The V call is TRBV11-2, the J call TRBJ2-7; D may be TRBD2 (5 bases). V lost 2 bases to trimming and J lost 2 bases, with 13 bases between them. Germline-derived CDR1 and CDR2 are SGHAT and FQNNGV. The length of the CDR3 is 15 residues. The CDR3 nucleotides read TGTGCCAGCAGCTTACACGGACGGGAAACCTACGAGCAGTACTTC. Its translation is CASSLHGRETYEQYF.

The chain joins TRBV6-5 to TRBJ2-2, with 7 bases that match TRBD2. Germline assignment: CDR1 MNHEY and CDR2 SVGAGI. The CDR3 has 16 residues. Germline trimming cut 4 bases from V and 5 bases from J; bases unmatched to any gene: 10. Here the CDR3 DNA reads TGTGCCAGCAGTTCCTTAGCGGGTCATCAGACCGGGGAGCTGTTTTTT. Translated: CASSSLAGHQTGELFF.